The rows below give T cell receptor beta chains drawn from one sample of a study of T-cell memory formation after mild COVID-19. TCRdb itself ran the 5' RACE reads through MiXCR, one entry per CDR3 protein. The repertoire holds 200,000 to 250,000 distinct CDR3 sequences, 9% to 10% seen once, with 3% to 4.5% in the top ten. Sequencing was done on a sample of PBMCs or a T cell subset sorted from them (not recorded which). All receptors come from a man aged 18 to 30 who had mild COVID-19 (a few samples of this study predate the infection). Cell type and time point are not known. Both conserved end residues are part of each CDR3. A D gene is named only where the DNA matches it firmly. A clone size is listed for some rows: how often the clone was seen (once, few, many), or a class if it is expanded.

length	size	D	V	J	DNA	CDR3
14	few	NA	TRBV5-1	TRBJ2-5	TGCGCCAGCAGGGGGCTAACGGGGCAAGAGACCCAGTACTTC	CASRGLTGQETQYF
14	NA	NA	TRBV7-2	TRBJ2-5	TGTGCCAGCAGCTTAGACGGGGCAGGTGGGACCCAGTACTTC	CASSLDGAGGTQYF
13	few	NA	TRBV27	TRBJ1-2	TGTGCCAGCAGCCCCGGGGGGGCAGGAGGCTACACCTTC	CASSPGGAGGYTF
14	NA	NA	TRBV7-9	TRBJ1-2	TGTGCCAGCAGCCCGACAGGTTCGAACTATGGCTACACCTTC	CASSPTGSNYGYTF
13	many	NA	TRBV20-1	TRBJ1-2	TGCAGTGCTACCGGAAATAGAGGCTATGGCTACACCTTC	CSATGNRGYGYTF
17	NA	TRBD1	TRBV14	TRBJ2-6	TGTGCCAGCAGCCGGGACAGCCTTTTTGCTGGGGCCAACGTCCTGACTTTC	CASSRDSLFAGANVLTF
18	NA	TRBD1	TRBV3-1	TRBJ2-1	TGTGCCAGCAGCCAAGAAGCGGCTCGGGGACAGTCCTACAATGAGCAGTTCTTC	CASSQEAARGQSYNEQFF
16	many	NA	TRBV7-2	TRBJ2-3	TGTGCCAGCAGCTTAATGCGGTTCTTTGTCACAGATACGCAGTATTTT	CASSLMRFFVTDTQYF
15	NA	NA	TRBV5-1	TRBJ1-6	TGCGCCAGCAGGGAATGGGACGGCTATAATTCACCCCTCCACTTT	CASREWDGYNSPLHF
13	few	NA	TRBV12-2	TRBJ1-5	TGTGCAAGTCGCTGGGTGAGCAATCAGCCCCAGCATTTT	CASRWVSNQPQHF
15	NA	NA	TRBV9	TRBJ1-3	TGTGCCAGCAGCGCCCTAAGTGACACTGGAAACACCATATATTTT	CASSALSDTGNTIYF
11	many	NA	TRBV20-1	TRBJ1-1	TGCAGTGCTAGTAGGTCCACTGAAGCTTTCTTT	CSASRSTEAFF
17	few	TRBD1	TRBV7-2	TRBJ2-3	TGTGCCAGCAGCTCCGGTTGGGGACAGGGTACTGGAGATACGCAGTATTTT	CASSSGWGQGTGDTQYF
14	few	TRBD1	TRBV5-6	TRBJ1-2	TGTGCCAGCAGCTTGGCCGGACAGGAGTATGGCTACACCTTC	CASSLAGQEYGYTF
18	few	NA	TRBV29-1	TRBJ2-5	TGCAGCGTGGGGACCTTCCTCGGTCAACCCGCCTTACGGGAGACCCAGTACTTC	CSVGTFLGQPALRETQYF
17	many	NA	TRBV18	TRBJ2-1	TGTGCCAGCTCACCACCGGGACTTTCGAGCTCCTACAATGAGCAGTTCTTC	CASSPPGLSSSYNEQFF
13	many	NA	TRBV7-2	TRBJ1-2	TGTGCCAGCAGCTTAAAAGGGACGGGGAGCTACACCTTC	CASSLKGTGSYTF
15	NA	NA	TRBV3-1	TRBJ2-7	TGTGCCAGCAGCCAAGGTGTCCAGGCAAGTGGGGAGCAGTACTTC	CASSQGVQASGEQYF
15	NA	TRBD2	TRBV6-2/TRBV6-3	TRBJ2-7	TGTGCCAGCAGTTACCGACTAGCGGGGGGGCCCGAGCAGTACTTC	CASSYRLAGGPEQYF
16	few	NA	TRBV4-3	TRBJ2-3	TGCGCCAGCAGCATGGGACGGAACCCTAGCACAGATACGCAGTATTTT	CASSMGRNPSTDTQYF
16	NA	TRBD2	TRBV7-2	TRBJ2-3	TGTGCCAGCAGCGATATAGCGGGATGGGACACAGATACGCAGTATTTT	CASSDIAGWDTDTQYF
13	NA	NA	TRBV29-1	TRBJ2-3	TGCAGCGTTGGTCGCGCTCGCACAGATACGCAGTATTTT	CSVGRARTDTQYF
14	NA	TRBD2	TRBV6-5	TRBJ2-3	TGTGCCAGCAGTTATCGGCGGGGGACAGATACGCAGTATTTT	CASSYRRGTDTQYF
12	few	NA	TRBV29-1	TRBJ2-1	TGCAGCGTTGGTTACCAGAGCAATGAGCAGTTCTTC	CSVGYQSNEQFF
12	NA	NA	TRBV18	TRBJ1-2	TGTGCCAGCTCGGCCACGAGCTATGGCTACACCTTC	CASSATSYGYTF
17	few	NA	TRBV21-1	TRBJ2-1	TGTGCCAGCGCGTCCCGGACGAGGGGAAAGGCCTACAATGAGCAGTTCTTC	CASASRTRGKAYNEQFF
15	NA	NA	TRBV7-2	TRBJ2-7	TGTGCCAGCAGCTTAATTTCCAGACCCGACTACGAGCAGTACTTC	CASSLISRPDYEQYF
16	many	NA	TRBV5-1	TRBJ2-6	TGCGCCAGCAGCTTGGTCGGGAGCTCTGGGGCCAACGTCCTGACTTTC	CASSLVGSSGANVLTF
14	NA	NA	TRBV20-1	TRBJ2-7	TGCAGTGCTAGAGGAAATGGGGGGCCGAACGAGCAGTACTTC	CSARGNGGPNEQYF
14	few	NA	TRBV12-3/TRBV12-4	TRBJ1-5	TGTGCCAGCAGTTTTTTGGGAAGTGGTCAGCCCCAGCATTTT	CASSFLGSGQPQHF
14	NA	NA	TRBV5-1	TRBJ1-4	TGCGCCAGCAGCTTCGGGCCCAAAAGCGAAAAACTGTTTTTT	CASSFGPKSEKLFF
15	many	TRBD2	TRBV11-3	TRBJ2-1	TGTGCCAGCAGCTTAACTAGCGGGGGGAACAATGAGCAGTTCTTC	CASSLTSGGNNEQFF
14	few	NA	TRBV5-1	TRBJ2-5	TGCGCCAGCAGCTTCTCTTCGAGCGGAGAGACCCAGTACTTC	CASSFSSSGETQYF
14	NA	NA	TRBV5-5	TRBJ1-2	TGTGCCAGCAGCTTGGGTCCGGAGCCCTATGGCTACACCTTC	CASSLGPEPYGYTF
14	few	NA	TRBV20-1	TRBJ2-3	TGCAGTGCTAGTGGGGGGGCCAGCACAGATACGCAGTATTTT	CSASGGASTDTQYF
14	NA	NA	TRBV2	TRBJ2-1	TGTGCCAGCAGGAAGGACGGCCGAAACAATGAGCAGTTCTTC	CASRKDGRNNEQFF
13	few	NA	TRBV3-1	TRBJ2-7	TGTGCCAGCAGCCAAGGTTGGACCTACGAGCAGTACTTC	CASSQGWTYEQYF
14	few	NA	TRBV4-1	TRBJ2-1	TGCGCCAGCAACGCTCAGGGTCCCTCCAATGAGCAGTTCTTC	CASNAQGPSNEQFF
15	NA	NA	TRBV7-2	TRBJ2-3	TGTGCCAGCGGCTTCCGGGGGGCTAGCACAGATACGCAGTATTTT	CASGFRGASTDTQYF